This record covers a single TCR beta chain. Antigen specificity is unknown. Treatment reported: approximately 10-day PBMC culture with coronavirus spike peptide pools or control peptides (ViraFEST assay). The CDR3 spans 15 residues. In germline, CDR1 is DFQATT, CDR2 SNEGSKA (reference sequence). The V segment lost 5 bases and the J segment 10 bases; nucleotides outside the gene matches: 13. This specimen belongs to a study of vaccination and CD4 T cells after COVID-19. Oncomine TCR Beta short-read sequencing was applied to DNA from cultured CD4+ T cells. Researchers extracted genomic DNA from CD4+ T cells that had been cultured. TCRdb re-called the PCR reads through MiXCR, storing one row per CDR3 protein. This sample yields approximately 10,000 distinct CDR3 sequences, of which about 23% are seen a single time; under 30% belongs to the top ten. Study-level findings and limits: There was no significant change from approximately 21 to 38 median reactive clonotypes.

The clonotype comes from a human donor who received a COVID-19 vaccine. The chain combines TRBV20-1 with TRBJ2-3, with 12 positions matching TRBD2. The input for sequencing was CD4+ T cells from blood, cultured in vitro, taken before SARS-CoV-2 vaccination. The chain's CDR3 is CSAAPSGGDHEAQYF. The DNA for the CDR3 is TGCAGTGCTGCTCCTAGCGGGGGGGATCACGAGGCGCAGTATTTT.